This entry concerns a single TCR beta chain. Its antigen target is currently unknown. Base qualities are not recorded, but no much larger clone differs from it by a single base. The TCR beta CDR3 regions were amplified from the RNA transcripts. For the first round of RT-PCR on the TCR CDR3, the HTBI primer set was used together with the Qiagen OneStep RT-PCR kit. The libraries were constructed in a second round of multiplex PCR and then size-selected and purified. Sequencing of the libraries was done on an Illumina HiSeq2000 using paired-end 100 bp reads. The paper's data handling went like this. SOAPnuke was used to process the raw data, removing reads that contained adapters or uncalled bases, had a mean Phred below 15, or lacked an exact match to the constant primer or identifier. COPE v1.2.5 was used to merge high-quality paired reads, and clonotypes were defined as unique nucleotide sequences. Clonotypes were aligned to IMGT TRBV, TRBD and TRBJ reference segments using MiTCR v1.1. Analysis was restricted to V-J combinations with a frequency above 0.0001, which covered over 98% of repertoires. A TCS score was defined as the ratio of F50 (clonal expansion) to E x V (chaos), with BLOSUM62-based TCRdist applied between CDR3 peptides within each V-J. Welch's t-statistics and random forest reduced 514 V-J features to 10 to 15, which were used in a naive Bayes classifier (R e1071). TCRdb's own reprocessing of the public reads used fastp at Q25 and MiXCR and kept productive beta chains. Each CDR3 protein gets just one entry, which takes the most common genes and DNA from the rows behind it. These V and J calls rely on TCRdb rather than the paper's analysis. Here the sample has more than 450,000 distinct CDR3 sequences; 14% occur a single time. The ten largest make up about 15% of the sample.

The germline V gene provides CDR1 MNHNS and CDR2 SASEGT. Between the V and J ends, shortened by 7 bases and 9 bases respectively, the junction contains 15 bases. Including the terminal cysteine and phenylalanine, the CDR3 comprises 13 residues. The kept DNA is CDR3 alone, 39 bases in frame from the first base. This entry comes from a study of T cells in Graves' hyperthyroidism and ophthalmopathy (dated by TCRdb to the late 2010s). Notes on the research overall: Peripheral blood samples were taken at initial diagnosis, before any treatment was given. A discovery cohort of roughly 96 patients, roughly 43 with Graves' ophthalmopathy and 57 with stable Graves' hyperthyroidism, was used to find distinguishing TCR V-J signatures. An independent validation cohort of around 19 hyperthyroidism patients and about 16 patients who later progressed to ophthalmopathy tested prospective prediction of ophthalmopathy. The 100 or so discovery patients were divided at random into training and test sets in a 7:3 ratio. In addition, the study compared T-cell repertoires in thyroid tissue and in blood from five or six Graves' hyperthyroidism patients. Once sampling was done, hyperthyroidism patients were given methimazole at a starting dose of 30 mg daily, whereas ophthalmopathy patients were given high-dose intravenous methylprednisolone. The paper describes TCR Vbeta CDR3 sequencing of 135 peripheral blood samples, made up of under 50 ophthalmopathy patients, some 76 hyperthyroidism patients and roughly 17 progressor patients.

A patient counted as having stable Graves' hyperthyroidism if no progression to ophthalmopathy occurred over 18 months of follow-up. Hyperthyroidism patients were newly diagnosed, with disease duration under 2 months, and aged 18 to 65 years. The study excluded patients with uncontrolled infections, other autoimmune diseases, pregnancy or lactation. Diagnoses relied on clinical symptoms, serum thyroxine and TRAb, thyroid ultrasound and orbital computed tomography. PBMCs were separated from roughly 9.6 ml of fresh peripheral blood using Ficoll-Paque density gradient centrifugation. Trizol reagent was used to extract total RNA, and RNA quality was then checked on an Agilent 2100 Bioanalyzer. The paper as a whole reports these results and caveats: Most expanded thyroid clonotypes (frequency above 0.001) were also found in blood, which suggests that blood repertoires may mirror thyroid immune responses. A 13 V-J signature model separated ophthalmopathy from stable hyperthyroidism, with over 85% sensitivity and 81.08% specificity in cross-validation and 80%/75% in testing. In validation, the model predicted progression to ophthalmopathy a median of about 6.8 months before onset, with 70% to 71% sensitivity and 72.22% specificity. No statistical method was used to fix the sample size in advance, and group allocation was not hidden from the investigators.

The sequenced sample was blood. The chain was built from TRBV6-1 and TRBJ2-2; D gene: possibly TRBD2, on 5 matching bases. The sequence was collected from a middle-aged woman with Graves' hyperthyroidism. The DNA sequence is TGTGCCAGCATCCCTTCCGGGAAGTGGGAGCTGTTTTTT. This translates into CASIPSGKWELFF.